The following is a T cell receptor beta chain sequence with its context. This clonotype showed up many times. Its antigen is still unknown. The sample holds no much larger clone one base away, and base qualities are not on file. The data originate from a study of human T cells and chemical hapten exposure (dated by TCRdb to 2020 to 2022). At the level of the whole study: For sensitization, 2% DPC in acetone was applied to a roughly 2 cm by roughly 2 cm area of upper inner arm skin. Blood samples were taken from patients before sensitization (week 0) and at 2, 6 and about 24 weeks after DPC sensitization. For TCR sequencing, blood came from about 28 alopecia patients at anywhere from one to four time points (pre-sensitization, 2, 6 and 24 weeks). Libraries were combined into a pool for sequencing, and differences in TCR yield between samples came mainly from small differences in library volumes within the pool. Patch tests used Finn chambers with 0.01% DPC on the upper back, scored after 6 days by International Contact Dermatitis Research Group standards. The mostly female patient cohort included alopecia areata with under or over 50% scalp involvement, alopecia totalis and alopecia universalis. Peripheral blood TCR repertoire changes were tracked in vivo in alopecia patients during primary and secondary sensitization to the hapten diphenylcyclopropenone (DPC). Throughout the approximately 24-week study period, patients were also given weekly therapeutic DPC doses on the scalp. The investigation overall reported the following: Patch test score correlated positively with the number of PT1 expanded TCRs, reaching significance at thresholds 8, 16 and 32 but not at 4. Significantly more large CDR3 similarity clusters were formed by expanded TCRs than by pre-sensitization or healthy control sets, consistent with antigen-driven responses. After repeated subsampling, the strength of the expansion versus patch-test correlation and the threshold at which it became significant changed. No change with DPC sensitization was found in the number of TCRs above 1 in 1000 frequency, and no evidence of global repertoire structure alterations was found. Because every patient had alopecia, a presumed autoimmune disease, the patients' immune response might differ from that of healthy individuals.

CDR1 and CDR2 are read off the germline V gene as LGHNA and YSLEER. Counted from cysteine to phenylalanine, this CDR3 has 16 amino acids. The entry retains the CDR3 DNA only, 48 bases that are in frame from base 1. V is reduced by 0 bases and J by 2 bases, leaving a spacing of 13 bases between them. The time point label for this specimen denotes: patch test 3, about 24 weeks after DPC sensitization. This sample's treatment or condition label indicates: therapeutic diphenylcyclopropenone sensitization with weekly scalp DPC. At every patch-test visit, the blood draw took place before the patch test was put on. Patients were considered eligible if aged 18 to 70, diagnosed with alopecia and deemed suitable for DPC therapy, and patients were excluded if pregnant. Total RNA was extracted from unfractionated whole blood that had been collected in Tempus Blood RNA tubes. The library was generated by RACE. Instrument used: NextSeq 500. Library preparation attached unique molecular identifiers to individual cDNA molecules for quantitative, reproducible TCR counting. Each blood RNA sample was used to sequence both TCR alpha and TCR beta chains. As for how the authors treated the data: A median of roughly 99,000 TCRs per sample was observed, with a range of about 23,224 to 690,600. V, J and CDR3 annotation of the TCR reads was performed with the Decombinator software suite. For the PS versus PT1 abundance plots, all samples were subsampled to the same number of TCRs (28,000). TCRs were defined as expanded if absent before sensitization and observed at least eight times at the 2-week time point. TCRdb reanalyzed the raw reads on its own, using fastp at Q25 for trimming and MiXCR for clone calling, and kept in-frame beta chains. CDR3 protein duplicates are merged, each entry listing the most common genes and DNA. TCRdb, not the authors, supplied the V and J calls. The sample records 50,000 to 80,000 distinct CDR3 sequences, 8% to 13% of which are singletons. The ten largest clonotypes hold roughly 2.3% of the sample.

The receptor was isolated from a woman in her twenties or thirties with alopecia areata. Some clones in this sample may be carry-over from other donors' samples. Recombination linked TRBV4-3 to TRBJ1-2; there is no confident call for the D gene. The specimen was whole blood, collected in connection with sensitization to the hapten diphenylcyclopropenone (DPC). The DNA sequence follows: TGCGCCAGCAGCCAAGACAGGCGATTAACCAACTATGGCTACACCTTC. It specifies CASSQDRRLTNYGYTF.